Listed here is a single T cell receptor (beta chain). What it binds is not known. The data were obtained in a study of T cell responses to AZD1222 COVID-19 vaccine. Study-wide points: The donor cohort was predominantly white British with a female majority, and clonal diversity may have been underestimated. Unmutated regions of variants are reportedly targeted by nearly half of spike-specific TCRs.

The table came from immunoSEQ multiplex PCR; TCRdb's copy has only in-frame clones and leaves some out. The sample has under 200,000 clones; around 93% are singletons. Germline V gene lookup returns CDR1 SNHLY and CDR2 FYNNEI. V lost 11 bases to trimming and J lost 0 bases, with 18 bases between them. The CDR3 length is 15 residues. The sample here was peripheral blood, taken on day 0 of AZD1222 vaccination. The clonotype comes from an adult in good health. The chain recombines TRBV2 with TRBJ2-3, with a possible D match to TRBD1 (6 bases). Written as DNA, the CDR3 is TGTGCCTACCAGAAGGACAGAAGAAGCACAGATACGCAGTATTTT. It is translated as CAYQKDRRSTDTQYF. Drawing the rest from reference TRBV2 and TRBJ2-3, the complete variable domain is EPEVTQTPSHQVTQMGQEVILRCVPISNHLYFYWYRQILGQKVEFLVSFYNNEISEKSEIFDDQFSVERPDGSNFTLKIRSTKLEDSAMYFCAYQKDRRSTDTQYFGPGTRLTVL.